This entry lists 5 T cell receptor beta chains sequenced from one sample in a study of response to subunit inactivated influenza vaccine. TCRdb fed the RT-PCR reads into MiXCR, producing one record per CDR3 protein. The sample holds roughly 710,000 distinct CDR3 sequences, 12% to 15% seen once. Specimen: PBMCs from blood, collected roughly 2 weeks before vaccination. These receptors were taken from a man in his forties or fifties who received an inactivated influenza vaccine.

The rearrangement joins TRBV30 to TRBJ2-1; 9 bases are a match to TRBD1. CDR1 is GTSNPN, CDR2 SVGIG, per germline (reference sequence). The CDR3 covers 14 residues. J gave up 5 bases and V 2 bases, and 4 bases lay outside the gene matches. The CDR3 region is CAWSFWDRDNEQFF. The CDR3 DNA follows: TGTGCCTGGAGTTTTTGGGACAGGGACAATGAGCAGTTCTTC.

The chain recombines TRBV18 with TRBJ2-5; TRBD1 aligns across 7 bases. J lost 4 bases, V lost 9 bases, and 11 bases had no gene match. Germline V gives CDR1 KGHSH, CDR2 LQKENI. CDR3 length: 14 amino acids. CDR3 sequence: CASYRDRGGETQYF. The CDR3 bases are TGTGCCAGTTACCGGGACAGAGGGGGAGAGACCCAGTACTTC.

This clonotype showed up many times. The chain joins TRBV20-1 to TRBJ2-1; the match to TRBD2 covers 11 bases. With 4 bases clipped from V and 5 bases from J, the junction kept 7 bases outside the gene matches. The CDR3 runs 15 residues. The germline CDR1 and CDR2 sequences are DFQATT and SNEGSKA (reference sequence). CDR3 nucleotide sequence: TGCAGTGCTACCCAACCGGGACTAGCGGACAATGAGCAGTTCTTC. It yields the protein CSATQPGLADNEQFF.

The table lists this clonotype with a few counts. The CDR3 reads CASSLGGRNSNEQFF. The CDR3 DNA reads TGTGCCAGCAGCTTAGGCGGGAGGAACTCCAATGAGCAGTTCTTC. This chain links TRBV7-8 with TRBJ2-1; 8 bases are a match to TRBD2. CDR1 SGHVS and CDR2 FQNEAQ come from the germline V gene. This CDR3 has 15 amino acids. V lost 1 base, J lost 6 bases, and 5 bases stayed unmatched. Full variable domain (outside the CDR3, taken from reference TRBV7-8 and TRBJ2-1): GAGVSQSPRYKVAKRGQDVALRCDPISGHVSLFWYQQALGQGPEFLTYFQNEAQLDKSGLPSDRFFAERPEGSVSTLKIQRTQQEDSAVYLCASSLGGRNSNEQFFGPGTRLTVL.

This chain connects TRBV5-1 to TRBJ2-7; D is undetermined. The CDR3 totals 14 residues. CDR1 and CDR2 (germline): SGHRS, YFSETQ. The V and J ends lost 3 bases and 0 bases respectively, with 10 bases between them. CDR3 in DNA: TGCGCCAGCAGCTCGGACGCGAGCTCCTACGAGCAGTACTTC. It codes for CASSSDASSYEQYF.